The following is a T cell receptor beta chain sequence with its context. Its antigen remains unidentified. The data originate from a study of cytotoxic CD8 clonotypes in ibrutinib-treated CLL. This CDR3 is 16 amino acids long. V lost 8 bases, J lost 4 bases, and 21 bases lay in between. CDR1 WNHNN and CDR2 SYGVQD come from the germline V gene (reference sequence). Regarding the study as a whole: Public clonotypes, an uncommon group, contracted or remained stable on treatment.

Produced via immunoSEQ multiplex PCR; TCRdb's table is partial and in-frame only. The table shows about 160,000 clones, with approximately 84% occurring only once. The material sequenced was PBMCs, taken after 24 months of ibrutinib treatment. The chain couples TRBV10-1 to TRBJ1-5, with D possibly matching TRBD1 (5 bases). This receptor was obtained from a human donor with chronic lymphocytic leukemia. The CDR3 bases are TGCGCCAGCCTAAAAGGGGAGGTAGATGGAAATCAGCCCCAGCATTTT. Amino acids: CASLKGEVDGNQPQHF.